The 14 T cell receptor beta chains below were found in one sample sequenced in a study of OX40 agonist ivuxolimab in advanced cancers. Receptor libraries were prepared by the immunoSEQ multiplex PCR assay. What TCRdb holds here is the immuneACCESS table cut down to in-frame rearrangements. Part of the clones is not present; checked against another copy, under half of the missing clones reflect an unresolved V gene, and the others are unexplained. The sample records roughly 45,000 clones, around 84% of which are singletons. The top ten clonotypes cover around 16% of the sample. The sequenced sample was CD4+ or CD8+ T cells sorted from blood, obtained in a trial of the OX40 agonist ivuxolimab. The receptor set was obtained from an adult with an advanced solid tumor such as melanoma, head and neck, liver or kidney cancer.

The chain employs TRBV29-1 and TRBJ1-2; 10 bases are a match to TRBD1. The CDR3 loop spans 11 amino acids. V dropped 7 bases and J dropped 8; count of bases not matched to a gene: 4. Germline V gene data show CDR1 as SQVTM and CDR2 as ANQGSEA. The CDR3 sequence: CSAGTGEGYTF. CDR3 sequence (DNA): TGCAGCGCCGGGACAGGGGAGGGCTACACCTTC.

This clone was seen just once. The chain employs TRBV19 and TRBJ1-1; D gene unclear. Trimming left V 6 bases short and J 4 bases short, with 9 bases between. Germline V gene lookup returns CDR1 LNHDA and CDR2 SQIVND (reference sequence). The CDR3 sequence is 12 residues long. The CDR3 DNA sequence: TGTGCCAGTAGCGGAGGGAGCACTGAAGCTTTCTTT. Translated: CASSGGSTEAFF.

As concerns this clone: Other DNA sequences in the same sample also yield this CDR3. This chain joins TRBV7-9 and TRBJ1-1, with unresolved D. Trimming removed 8 bases from V and 1 base from J, with 11 bases in between. The CDR3 loop spans 13 amino acids. Germline loops: CDR1 SEHNR, CDR2 FQNEAQ (reference sequence). CDR3 in DNA: TGTGCCAGCCTCGCCGGATGGAACACTGAAGCTTTCTTT. Encoded protein: CASLAGWNTEAFF. Together with reference TRBV7-9 and TRBJ1-1, the CDR3 gives the full variable domain: DTGVSQNPRHKITKRGQNVTFRCDPISEHNRLYWYRQTLGQGPEFLTYFQNEAQLEKSRLLSDRFSAERPKGSFSTLEIQRTEQGDSAMYLCASLAGWNTEAFFGQGTRLTVV.

The chain joins TRBV9 to TRBJ2-3; D not resolved. With 0 bases removed from V and 0 bases from J, the gap between germline ends came to 2 bases. This CDR3 has 13 residues. Germline V CDR1 and CDR2: SGDLS, YYNGEE. The CDR3 sequence is CASSVVSTDTQYF. The CDR3 DNA reads TGTGCCAGCAGCGTAGTAAGCACAGATACGCAGTATTTT.

This clone was detected only once. The chain couples TRBV27 to TRBJ2-7; D may be TRBD1 (6 bases). CDR3 size: 14 residues. CDR1 and CDR2 from the germline V gene are MNHEY and SMNVEV (reference sequence). V lost 3 bases, J lost 5 bases, and 14 bases lay in between. CDR3 in DNA: TGTGCCAGCAGTTTCGTGTTTGGGGGCCACGAGCAGTACTTC. Translating it yields CASSFVFGGHEQYF.

This clone was recorded once. The CDR3 loop is CASSLAGLRINNEQFF. The CDR3 region has the DNA TGTGCCAGCAGCTTAGCGGGACTACGGATCAACAATGAGCAGTTCTTC. This rearrangement joins TRBV7-2 to TRBJ2-1; TRBD2 agrees at 7 bases. With 0 bases clipped from V and 5 bases from J, the junction kept 7 bases outside the gene matches. The CDR3 totals 16 residues. Per germline, CDR1 SGHTA and CDR2 FQGNSA.

The chain uses TRBV11-2 and TRBJ2-1; D is ambiguous. The germline gives CDR1 SGHAT, CDR2 FQNNGV. With 5 bases removed from V and 3 bases from J, the gap between germline ends came to 2 bases. CDR3 length equals 11 residues. CDR3 DNA: TGTGCCAGCAGCGACTACAATGAGCAGTTCTTC. Its translation: CASSDYNEQFF.

The chain uses TRBV15 and TRBJ1-1; the match to TRBD1 covers 10 bases. J was trimmed by 12 bases and V by 2 bases; bases with no gene match: 6. This CDR3 is 13 amino acids long. Germline V gene data show CDR1 as LNHNV and CDR2 as YYDKDF (reference sequence). Here the CDR3 reads CATSRTGTGVSFF. The CDR3 DNA reads TGTGCCACCAGCAGAACCGGGACAGGGGTGTCTTTCTTT.

CDR3 sequence reads: CASSFLGISDTQYF. The DNA of the CDR3 is TGTGCCAGCAGTTTCTTAGGGATTTCAGATACGCAGTATTTT. The V gene is TRBV27, the J gene TRBJ2-3, with unresolved D. Germline V gives CDR1 MNHEY, CDR2 SMNVEV (reference sequence). This CDR3 contains 14 residues. V was trimmed by 3 bases and J by 4 bases, leaving 11 bases between them.

Only a few counts were recorded for this clone. This chain links TRBV6-1 with TRBJ1-3, with D unresolved. V lost 1 base to trimming and J lost 0 bases, with 13 bases between them. Germline CDR1 reads MNHNS; CDR2 reads SASEGT. The CDR3 is 17 residues long. This CDR3 is CASSEGQGPSSGNTIYF. The CDR3 DNA follows: TGTGCCAGCAGTGAAGGTCAAGGGCCGAGCTCTGGAAACACCATATATTTT.

This clone was seen just once. The genes are TRBV7-1 and TRBJ1-2; TRBD1 matches 7 bases. TRBV7-1 is an ORF, with its function uncertain. This CDR3 has 18 residues. V lost 4 bases, J lost 6 bases, and 20 bases stayed unmatched. The CDR3 DNA reads TGTGCCAGCAGCTTAGTTTTCGGGCAGGGGGTCTTTGGTGATGGCTACACCTTC. Protein sequence: CASSLVFGQGVFGDGYTF.

The rearrangement joins TRBV29-1 to TRBJ1-6, with D maybe TRBD1 (5 bases). Germline lookup yields CDR1 SQVTM and CDR2 ANQGSEA. The CDR3 runs 14 residues. Trimming cost V 5 bases and J 4 bases, with 12 bases left between them. The CDR3 here is CSVRVGGYNSPLHF. The CDR3 DNA is TGCAGCGTTCGAGTTGGGGGATATAATTCACCCCTCCACTTT.

This sequence joins TRBV4-1 and TRBJ2-7; D is perhaps TRBD2 (5 bases). This CDR3 contains 13 residues. Germline CDR1 and CDR2: MGHRA and YSYEKL. The V end was cut by 2 bases, the J end by 5 bases, with 10 bases between. This CDR3 is CASSQTGFDEQYF. The CDR3 region has the DNA TGCGCCAGCAGCCAAACGGGATTCGACGAGCAGTACTTC.

V and J are TRBV15 and TRBJ2-7; D is tentatively TRBD1 or TRBD2 (6 bases each). Germline CDR1 and CDR2: LNHNV and YYDKDF (reference sequence). V was cut by 1 base and J by 3 bases, with 13 bases left in between. The CDR3 runs 15 residues. CDR3 nucleotides: TGTGCCACCAGCAGAGTTTCGGGGGCGATCTACGAGCAGTACTTC. It is translated as CATSRVSGAIYEQYF.